This T cell receptor beta chain was captured by sequencing in a study of blood T cell repertoires in COVID-19. Study details: Samples taken during acute and convalescent COVID-19 were collected in the United States, Italy and Spain. T cells, B-cell-depleted T cells, or PBMCs supplied cDNA or gDNA.

Methods used by the authors: Researchers report that nucleated cell counts were estimated from reference gene primer amplification. Generated by immunoSEQ multiplex PCR, the TCRdb table keeps only in-frame clones and is missing some. V and J calls plus clone size are reproduced from that table; the DNA served to infer D and trimming. The repertoire includes 150,000 to 200,000 clones, roughly 82% of them detected once, and under 5.5% sits in the top ten. The V segment lost 3 bases and the J segment 8 bases; nucleotides outside the gene matches: 7. CDR3 length equals 15 residues. CDR1 is LNHDA, CDR2 SQIVND, per germline (reference sequence).

The material sequenced was peripheral blood. The chain is built from TRBV19 and TRBJ1-4; 9 bases align to TRBD1. This receptor was taken from a woman in her 30s with acute or convalescent COVID-19. As DNA, the CDR3 is TGTGCCAGTAGTATTGGGGGACAGGGAGGCGAAAAACTGTTTTTT. Encoded protein: CASSIGGQGGEKLFF. Filled out from reference TRBV19 and TRBJ1-4, the complete variable domain reads DGGITQSPKYLFRKEGQNVTLSCEQNLNHDAMYWYRQDPGQGLRLIYYSQIVNDFQKGDIAEGYSVSREKKESFPLTVTSAQKNPTAFYLCASSIGGQGGEKLFFGSGTQLSVL.